Listed here are 8 T cell receptor beta chains from one sample, sequenced in a study of CD4 T cells in relation to SARS-CoV-2 and coronaviruses (dated by TCRdb to the early 2020s). The method behind the library was the immunoSEQ multiplex PCR assay. Imported from immuneACCESS, the table was reduced by TCRdb to in-frame sequences with V and J called. These copies leave out some clones; in studies compared against another copy, an unresolved V gene accounts for under half, and the cause of the remainder is not known. The sample has over 40,000 clones on record, over 75% of them singletons. Roughly 1.2% of the sample lies in the top ten. Which antigens these TCRs recognize remains unknown. Sequencing was carried out using naive CD4+ T cells from PBMCs, cultured in vitro. In light of the paper, this sample's cell subset or site label describes: naive CD4+ T cells isolated by negative enrichment. All receptors come from an adult with COVID-19.

This clone showed up just a few times. This chain connects TRBV27 to TRBJ2-2, with D perhaps TRBD1 (5 bases). Per germline, CDR1 MNHEY and CDR2 SMNVEV (reference sequence). This CDR3 comprises 14 residues. The V end lost 6 bases, the J end lost 1 base, and 9 bases lay between the germline ends. CDR3 in amino acids: CASRSGQNTGELFF. In DNA, the CDR3 is TGTGCCAGCAGGTCTGGACAGAACACCGGGGAGCTGTTTTTT.

J is TRBJ2-7 and V is TRBV15, with 12 bases that match TRBD2. Per the germline V gene, CDR1 is LNHNV and CDR2 is YYDKDF (reference sequence). Trimming at V came to 4 bases and at J to 4 bases, leaving 8 bases not matched to a gene. This CDR3 is built from 16 residues. CDR3 sequence: CATSTRTSGNPYEQYF. The DNA for the CDR3 is TGTGCCACCAGCACCCGGACTAGCGGGAACCCGTACGAGCAGTACTTC. The whole variable domain, remainder taken from reference TRBV15 and TRBJ2-7, is DAMVIQNPRYQVTQFGKPVTLSCSQTLNHNVMYWYQQKSSQAPKLLFHYYDKDFNNEADTPDNFQSRRPNTSFCFLDIRSPGLGDTAMYLCATSTRTSGNPYEQYFGPGTRLTVT.

V gene TRBV6-5 combines with J gene TRBJ2-1; perhaps TRBD1 as D (6 bases). CDR3 size: 12 residues. V was shortened by 5 bases and J by 8 bases, with 10 bases between the two germline ends. Looked up from germline, CDR1 is MNHEY and CDR2 is SVGAGI. CDR3 sequence (DNA): TGTGCCAGCAGTCAACAGGGCGATGAGCAGTTCTTC. Translated: CASSQQGDEQFF.

This chain connects TRBV6-4 to TRBJ1-2; no reliable D call. Trimming pared 6 bases from V and 14 bases from J, leaving 16 bases between. The CDR3 contains 11 residues. CDR1 is MRHNA and CDR2 is SNTAGT in the germline V gene. The CDR3: CASSYLGRWTF. The CDR3 DNA reads as TGTGCCAGCAGCTACCTAGGTCGGTGGACCTTC.

The chain employs TRBV5-1 and TRBJ2-7; D may be TRBD1 (5 bases). Germline lookup yields CDR1 SGHRS and CDR2 YFSETQ. The ends were cut back, 4 bases at V and 2 bases at J, with 16 bases in the middle. CDR3 size: 15 residues. The CDR3 here is CASSQGARSTYEQYF. CDR3 sequence (DNA): TGCGCCAGCAGCCAGGGTGCCAGGAGCACCTACGAGCAGTACTTC.

The chain carries TRBV7-9 and TRBJ2-3; TRBD1 agrees at 8 bases. Germline V gene data show CDR1 as SEHNR and CDR2 as FQNEAQ (reference sequence). J lost 4 bases, V lost 5 bases, and 2 bases had no gene match. The CDR3 is 13 amino acids. The CDR3 DNA sequence: TGTGCCAGCAGCAAACAGGGGGCAGATACGCAGTATTTT. This sequence encodes CASSKQGADTQYF.

The chain uses TRBV5-1 and TRBJ1-4; no clear D. With 1 base removed from V and 0 bases from J, the gap between germline ends came to 10 bases. Germline CDR1 SGHRS, CDR2 YFSETQ. CDR3 length: 16 residues. The DNA for the CDR3 is TGCGCCAGCAGCTTGACAGCGACCGCAACTAATGAAAAACTGTTTTTT. This gives the protein CASSLTATATNEKLFF.

The V call is TRBV4-2, the J call TRBJ2-5; no reliable D call. V lost 0 bases, J lost 3 bases, and 8 bases lay in between. The CDR3 is made up of 14 amino acids. Germline V gene lookup returns CDR1 LGHNA and CDR2 YNFKEQ. The CDR3 DNA reads TGTGCCAGCAGCCAAGATTTGAGAGAAGAGACCCAGTACTTC. This encodes CASSQDLREETQYF.